These T cell receptor beta chains were read from a single sample in a study of blood T cells in healthy people across ages. TCRdb reprocessed the 5' RACE reads via MiXCR and lists one record per CDR3 protein. The sample has hundreds of thousands of distinct CDR3 sequences, approximately 44% seen once. Sequenced sample: blood. These receptors were obtained from a man between 60 and 75 years old in good health. CDR3s include the opening cysteine and the closing phenylalanine or tryptophan. D genes are given only for firm matches. Size is stated for part of the rows, as once, few or many counts, or as a class when the clone is expanded.

abundance	v_gene	j_gene	d_gene	CDR3nt	CDR3aa
few	TRBV9	TRBJ2-7	.	TGTGCCAGCAGCGGAGGGGACACATCTTCCTACGAGCAGTACTTC	CASSGGDTSSYEQYF
.	TRBV30	TRBJ2-7	.	TGTGCCTGGAGTGTACGTGGACAACGGTTCCACGAGCAGTACTTC	CAWSVRGQRFHEQYF
many	TRBV12-3/TRBV12-4	TRBJ1-2	.	TGTGCCAGCAGTTTAGCGCGGCAGTTCTATGGCTACACCTTC	CASSLARQFYGYTF
.	TRBV7-2	TRBJ2-1	.	TGTGCCAGCAGCTTAGCCGCAGGTTTGTCCTACAATGAGCAGTTCTTC	CASSLAAGLSYNEQFF
many	TRBV7-2	TRBJ2-1	.	TGTGCCAGCAGCCCAGCCCCCGGGACACTCAATGAGCAGTTCTTC	CASSPAPGTLNEQFF
.	TRBV12-3/TRBV12-4	TRBJ2-3	TRBD2	TGTGCCAGCAGTTTAGCACTAGCGGGGGTCGCAGATACGCAGTATTTT	CASSLALAGVADTQYF
few	TRBV3-1	TRBJ2-3	.	TGTGCCAGCATGCTTAGGGGCACAGATACGCAGTATTTT	CASMLRGTDTQYF
few	TRBV9	TRBJ2-7	TRBD1	TGTGCCAGCAGCGTGGGCAGGGGGTCCCTATCCTACGAGCAGTACTTC	CASSVGRGSLSYEQYF
few	TRBV9	TRBJ2-7	.	TGTGCCAGCAGCCCAACGGGGGCATTCGCCGAGCAGTACTTC	CASSPTGAFAEQYF
many	TRBV29-1	TRBJ2-4	.	TGCAGCCCCATCGGACGTATTCTAGCCAAAAACATTCAGTACTTC	CSPIGRILAKNIQYF
.	TRBV28	TRBJ2-1	.	TGTGCCAGCAGATCCTCCCGCGGGCAGTTCTTC	CASRSSRGQFF
.	TRBV20-1	TRBJ1-6	.	TGCAGTGCTAGTGTGGGACCGGATAATTCACCCCTCCACTTT	CSASVGPDNSPLHF
.	TRBV6-5	TRBJ1-1	.	TGTGCCAGCAAGAAGGAAACTGAAGCTTTCTTT	CASKKETEAFF
.	TRBV27	TRBJ2-2	.	TGTGCCAGCAGTTCCCGACACACGTTATCGAACACCGGGGAGCTGTTTTTT	CASSSRHTLSNTGELFF
.	TRBV20-1	TRBJ2-5	.	TGCAGTGCTAGGGCAAGAGAGACCCAGTACTTC	CSARARETQYF
many	TRBV4-3	TRBJ1-4	.	TGCGCCAGCAGCCAAGATCTCGGACGGGTTGAAAAACTGTTTTTT	CASSQDLGRVEKLFF
.	TRBV3-1	TRBJ2-1	.	TGTGCCAGCAGCCAAGTTCTATGGGCGGCCTGGGGGAATGAGCAGTTCTTC	CASSQVLWAAWGNEQFF
once	TRBV4-3	TRBJ2-3	.	TGCGCCAGCAGCCAAGGCGGGGTAGCACCAGATACGCAGTATTTT	CASSQGGVAPDTQYF
once	TRBV20-1	TRBJ1-2	.	TGCAGTGCCGCTGGACAGCACTCCGATGGCTACACCTTC	CSAAGQHSDGYTF
.	TRBV11-1	TRBJ2-2	TRBD1	TGTGCCAGCAGCGACCGGACAGGGAACACCGGGGAGCTGTTTTTT	CASSDRTGNTGELFF
few	TRBV6-1	TRBJ1-1	.	TGTGCCAGCAGCTTGGACACATGGGACACTGAAGCTTTCTTT	CASSLDTWDTEAFF
.	TRBV25-1	TRBJ1-4	TRBD1	TGTGCCAGCAGTGAAAGGGGGCTAGCAACTAATGAAAAACTGTTTTTT	CASSERGLATNEKLFF
few	TRBV20-1	TRBJ1-1	.	TGCAGTGCTAGAGGACAACGAAGGGGGAACACTGAAGCTTTCTTT	CSARGQRRGNTEAFF
once	TRBV5-1	TRBJ1-6	TRBD1	TGCGCCAGCAGCTTGGATGGGACAGGGTCACCCCTCCACTTT	CASSLDGTGSPLHF
.	TRBV7-6	TRBJ1-3	TRBD1	TGTGCCAGCAGCCCAGGACAGGGAGGACCCTTCTCTGGAAACACCATATATTTT	CASSPGQGGPFSGNTIYF
many	TRBV5-1	TRBJ1-2	TRBD1	TGCGCCAGCAGGATACTCGGGACAGTTCTTTATGGCTACACCTTC	CASRILGTVLYGYTF
.	TRBV25-1	TRBJ1-1	TRBD1	TGTGCCAGCACTCCCGGACAGGGGAATACTGAAGCTTTCTTT	CASTPGQGNTEAFF
once	TRBV27	TRBJ2-3	TRBD2	TGTGCCAGCAGTTCACAGACTAGCGGGGGGACCCAATCCACAGATACGCAGTATTTT	CASSSQTSGGTQSTDTQYF
few	TRBV6-6	TRBJ1-4	.	TGTGCCAGCAATCAGGGGAGGGAAAAACTGTTTTTT	CASNQGREKLFF
few	TRBV6-5	TRBJ1-5	.	TGTGCCAGCAGTTACTCATACTTAGGAAATTGGCCCCAGCATTTT	CASSYSYLGNWPQHF
.	TRBV6-6	TRBJ1-2	TRBD1	TGTGCCAGCAGTCAACCGGGACAGGGAAGGGGCTATGGCTACACCTTC	CASSQPGQGRGYGYTF
many	TRBV9	TRBJ1-1	TRBD1	TGTGCCAGCAGCGCCTTGGGACAGCCGCTTTCTTCTGAAGCTTTCTTT	CASSALGQPLSSEAFF
.	TRBV7-2	TRBJ2-1	.	TGTGTCAGCAGCTTAGCGCCCACTATGGGCCATGAGCAGTTCTTC	CVSSLAPTMGHEQFF
few	TRBV7-2	TRBJ2-3	.	TGTGCCAGCAGCAGACGGACCGAGACAGATACGCAGTATTTT	CASSRRTETDTQYF
.	TRBV5-8	TRBJ2-5	TRBD2	TGTGCCAGCAGACCACTGGGGGGGGAGACCCAGTACTTC	CASRPLGGETQYF
.	TRBV7-3	TRBJ2-3	TRBD1	TGTGCCAGCAGCTCTTCGGACAGGGCCTATACGCAGTATTTT	CASSSSDRAYTQYF
.	TRBV24-1	TRBJ2-5	.	TGTGCCACCAGTGACTCCGGGACTTCTCAAGAGACCCAGTACTTC	CATSDSGTSQETQYF
.	TRBV2	TRBJ2-5	TRBD1	TGTGCCAGCAGTGAAGATTGGACAGGGCCCCAGTACTTC	CASSEDWTGPQYF
.	TRBV6-2/TRBV6-3	TRBJ1-4	.	TGTGCCAGCGGTACAGGGACATCAACTAATGAGAAACTGTTTTTT	CASGTGTSTNEKLFF
few	TRBV7-3	TRBJ2-3	.	TGTGCCAGCAGCTTAACTACTACTTACACAGATACGCAGTATTTT	CASSLTTTYTDTQYF
few	TRBV5-1	TRBJ2-3	.	TGCGCCAGCAGCTTGGGGGACGCCACAGATACGCAGTATTTT	CASSLGDATDTQYF
.	TRBV2	TRBJ1-6	TRBD1	TGTGCCAGCCAACGGGGACAGTACAATTCACCCCTCCACTTT	CASQRGQYNSPLHF
.	TRBV7-9	TRBJ2-7	TRBD1	TGTGCCAGCAGCACCGGCGGAGACAGGGTCCCCGAGCAGTACTTC	CASSTGGDRVPEQYF
.	TRBV19	TRBJ1-2	.	TGTGCCAGTGCTGGGTCCCGGACGAACTATGGCTACACCTTC	CASAGSRTNYGYTF
.	TRBV28	TRBJ2-7	TRBD1	TGTGCCAGCAAAAAAAGCAGGGGGCTCTCCTACGAGCAGTACTTC	CASKKSRGLSYEQYF
few	TRBV9	TRBJ1-5	.	TGTGCCACCCCGGGGAAACAGAAAAATCAGCCCCAGCATTTT	CATPGKQKNQPQHF
.	TRBV4-3	TRBJ2-1	TRBD1	TGCGCCAGCAGCCAAGATAAGAACAGGGGCGCATATGAGCAGTTCTTC	CASSQDKNRGAYEQFF
.	TRBV7-9	TRBJ1-1	.	TGTGCCAGCAGCTTAGAGATTCTCTCTGAAGCTTTCTTT	CASSLEILSEAFF
.	TRBV6-2/TRBV6-3	TRBJ2-2	TRBD1	TGTGCCAGCACGGACTGGACAGGGCCGAACACCGGGGAGCTGTTTTTT	CASTDWTGPNTGELFF
many	TRBV7-2	TRBJ2-4	.	TGTGCCAGCAGCCCGTTGGAGCAGATTCAGTACTTC	CASSPLEQIQYF
.	TRBV7-9	TRBJ2-1	TRBD1	TGTGCCAGCAGCTTAGTGCAGGGGGTAAATGAGCAGTTCTTC	CASSLVQGVNEQFF
.	TRBV27	TRBJ2-5	.	TGTGCCAGCAGTTTTGCCATATCCTCGGAGACCCAGTACTTC	CASSFAISSETQYF